The source of this T cell receptor beta chain is a study of blood T cell repertoires in COVID-19. Study in general: PBMCs, B-cell-depleted T cells, or T cells provided the cDNA or gDNA that made up the material.

This CDR3 region has 13 residues. Per the germline V gene, CDR1 is SGHNT and CDR2 is YYREEE (reference sequence). The V gene end was trimmed by 4 bases and the J gene end by 4 bases; junction bases not matched to a gene: 5. Method: immunoSEQ multiplex PCR; TCRdb's copy keeps in-frame clones and lacks some. The sample records 37,000 or so clones, roughly 84% being singletons. Source material: peripheral blood. The genes are TRBV5-4 and TRBJ2-7, with 7 bases matching TRBD2. The clonotype was recovered from a man in his 60s with active COVID-19. The CDR3 loop is CASSGGGVYEQYF. The CDR3 DNA sequence: TGTGCCAGCAGCGGTGGGGGGGTATACGAGCAGTACTTC.